These T cell receptor beta chains were read from a single sample in a study of blood T cell repertoires in COVID-19. Here immunoSEQ multiplex PCR was the method, and the copy in TCRdb shows in-frame clones only, minus some. The sample has 470,000 or so clones, roughly 89% seen once. The sample taken for sequencing was peripheral blood. The receptors come from a woman in her 30s with acute or convalescent COVID-19. The CDR3 runs from the conserved cysteine through the conserved F or W. A D gene is named only where the DNA matches it firmly. Expanded clones get a size class; other rows say once, few or many, or leave the size out.

TRBV4-2	NA	TRBJ2-1	NA	CASSHKGVLNEQFF	TGTGCCAGCAGCCACAAAGGGGTTTTGAATGAGCAGTTCTTC
TRBV15	TRBD1	TRBJ1-5	NA	CATSRDRGTDQPQHF	TGTGCCACCAGCAGAGATCGGGGGACAGATCAGCCCCAGCATTTT
TRBV19	NA	TRBJ2-5	NA	CASSVGRQETQYF	TGTGCCAGTAGCGTAGGGAGGCAAGAGACCCAGTACTTC
TRBV4-1	TRBD1	TRBJ1-1	few	CASSPPPTGRMNTEAFF	TGCGCCAGCAGCCCGCCCCCGACAGGGCGGATGAACACTGAAGCTTTCTTT
TRBV5-4	TRBD2	TRBJ2-1	NA	CASSIGLAGGYNEQFF	TGTGCCAGCAGCATAGGACTAGCGGGGGGCTACAATGAGCAGTTCTTC
TRBV11-2	TRBD2	TRBJ2-3	NA	CASSRRGGTSDTQYF	TGTGCCAGCAGCAGGCGGGGGGGGACTTCAGATACGCAGTATTTT
TRBV12-5	TRBD2	TRBJ2-2	NA	CASGPGSGEVPGELFF	TGTGCTAGTGGTCCAGGGAGCGGGGAAGTACCCGGGGAGCTGTTTTTT
TRBV10-2	TRBD2	TRBJ2-3	NA	CASSESRGGGNTQYF	TGCGCCAGCAGTGAATCGAGAGGCGGGGGAAATACGCAGTATTTT
TRBV12-3/TRBV12-4	TRBD2	TRBJ2-3	once	CASSRGEADTQYF	TGTGCCAGCAGCCGGGGGGAGGCAGATACGCAGTATTTT
TRBV2	NA	TRBJ2-1	NA	CASTPGLAIEEQFF	TGTGCCAGCACCCCGGGGCTAGCGATTGAAGAGCAGTTCTTC
TRBV18	NA	TRBJ2-5	NA	CASSPFGQGNQETQYF	TGTGCCAGCTCACCGTTCGGGCAGGGAAACCAAGAGACCCAGTACTTC
TRBV3-1/TRBV3-2	NA	TRBJ2-7	NA	CASSPLAYGGSYEQYF	TGTGCCAGCAGCCCACTAGCTTATGGGGGCTCCTACGAGCAGTACTTC
TRBV6-5	TRBD1	TRBJ1-6	NA	CASTFAGQENSPLHF	TGTGCCAGCACCTTTGCGGGACAGGAAAATTCACCCCTCCACTTT
TRBV6-1	TRBD2	TRBJ2-3	NA	CASSDFGTSGGVGQYF	TGTGCCAGCAGTGATTTTGGGACTAGCGGGGGGGTAGGGCAGTATTTT
TRBV9	NA	TRBJ1-4	once	CASSRSPTNEKLFF	TGTGCCAGCTCGCGGAGCCCAACTAATGAAAAACTGTTTTTT
TRBV15	NA	TRBJ1-1	NA	CATSRDKGNGGNTEAFF	TGTGCCACCAGCAGAGATAAGGGGAACGGTGGGAACACTGAAGCTTTCTTT
TRBV2	TRBD2	TRBJ2-7	NA	CASSEKSLAGGRDEQYF	TGTGCCAGCAGTGAGAAAAGCTTAGCGGGGGGCCGAGACGAGCAGTACTTC